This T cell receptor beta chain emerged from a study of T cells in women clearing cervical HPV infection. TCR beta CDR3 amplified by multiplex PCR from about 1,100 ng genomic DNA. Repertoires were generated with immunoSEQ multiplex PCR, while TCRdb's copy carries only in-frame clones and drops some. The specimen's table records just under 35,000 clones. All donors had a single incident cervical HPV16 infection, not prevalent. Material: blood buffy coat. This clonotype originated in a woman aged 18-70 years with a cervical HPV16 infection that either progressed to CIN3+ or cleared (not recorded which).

The sequenced part of the CDR3 DNA is TGTGCCAGCAGTTTGACAGCAGATACG. Translating it yields CASSLTADT. The whole CDR3 protein is CASSLTADTQYF. This chain links TRBV28 with TRBJ2-3, with D perhaps matching TRBD1 (5 bases). From the germline J gene comes the end of the CDR3, since the read stops 3 residues before it. The CDR3 is 12 residues long. From germline, CDR1 is MDHEN and CDR2 SYDVKM. Trimming shortened V by 3 bases and J by 4 bases, and 5 bases separated the two germline ends.